This T cell receptor (beta chain) was obtained from a study of blood T cell repertoires in COVID-19. Study-level background: COVID-19 samples from acute and convalescent phases originated in the United States, Italy and Spain.

V dropped 3 bases and J dropped 5 bases, with 8 bases sitting between them. The germline V gene encodes CDR1 SGHAT and CDR2 FQNNGV. The CDR3 extends over 13 amino acids. Original processing methods: Counts of nucleated cells, estimated from reference gene primer amplification, were obtained. Method: immunoSEQ multiplex PCR; TCRdb's copy keeps in-frame clones and lacks some. V and J calls and clone size are those listed in that table; D and trimming were worked out from the DNA. The sample includes roughly 64,000 clones, under 80% of them seen just once. The TCR originated in a human donor in a cohort sampled during active COVID-19. V and J are TRBV11-2 and TRBJ1-5; TRBD1 might be the D (5 bases). The specimen sequenced was peripheral blood. CDR3 loop: CASSFQGDQPQHF. The CDR3 DNA sequence: TGTGCCAGCAGCTTCCAGGGTGATCAGCCCCAGCATTTT. Full variable domain (missing parts from reference TRBV11-2 and TRBJ1-5): EAGVAQSPRYKIIEKRQSVAFWCNPISGHATLYWYQQILGQGPKLLIQFQNNGVVDDSQLPKDRFSAERLKGVDSTLKIQPAKLEDSAVYLCASSFQGDQPQHFGDGTRLSIL.